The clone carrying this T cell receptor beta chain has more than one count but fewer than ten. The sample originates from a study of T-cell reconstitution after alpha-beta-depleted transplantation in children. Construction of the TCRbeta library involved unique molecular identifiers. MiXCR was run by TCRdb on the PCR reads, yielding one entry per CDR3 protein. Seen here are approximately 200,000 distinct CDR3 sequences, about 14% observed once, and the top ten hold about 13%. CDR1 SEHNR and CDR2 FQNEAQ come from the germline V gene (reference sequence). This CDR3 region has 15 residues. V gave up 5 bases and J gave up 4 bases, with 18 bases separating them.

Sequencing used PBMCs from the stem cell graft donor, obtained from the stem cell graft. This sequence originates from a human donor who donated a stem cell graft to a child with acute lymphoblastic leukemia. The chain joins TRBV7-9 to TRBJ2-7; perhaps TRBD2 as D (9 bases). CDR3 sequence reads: CASSPQGGLAYEQYF. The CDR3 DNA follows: TGTGCCAGCAGCCCACAGGGGGGACTAGCTTACGAGCAGTACTTC.